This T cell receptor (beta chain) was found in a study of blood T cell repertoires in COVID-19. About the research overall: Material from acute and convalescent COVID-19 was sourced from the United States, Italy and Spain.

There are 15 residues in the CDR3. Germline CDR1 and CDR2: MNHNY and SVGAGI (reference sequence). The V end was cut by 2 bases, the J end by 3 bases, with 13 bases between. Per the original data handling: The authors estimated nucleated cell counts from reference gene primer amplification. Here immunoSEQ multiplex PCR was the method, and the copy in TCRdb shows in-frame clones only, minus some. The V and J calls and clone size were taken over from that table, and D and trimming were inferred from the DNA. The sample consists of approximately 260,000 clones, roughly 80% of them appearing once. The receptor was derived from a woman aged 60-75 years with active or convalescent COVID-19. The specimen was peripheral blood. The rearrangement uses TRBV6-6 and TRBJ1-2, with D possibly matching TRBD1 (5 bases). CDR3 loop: CASSYPEAGHYGYTF. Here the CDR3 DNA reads TGTGCCAGCAGTTACCCTGAAGCAGGGCACTATGGCTACACCTTC.